The T cell receptor (beta chain) described here comes from a study of identical twins. Study-level findings and limits: Twin pairs had excess sharing that was weaker in beta out-of-frame sequences.

This clonotype was observed many times. Its antigen remains unidentified. TCRdb re-analysed the 5' RACE reads in MiXCR, keeping a single row per CDR3 protein. The repertoire has fewer than 800,000 distinct CDR3 sequences, around 7.4% of them found once; the top ten carry 1.6%. CDR3 length equals 15 residues. Trimming left V 6 bases short and J 2 bases short, with 16 bases between. CDR1 is ENHRY, CDR2 SYGVKD, per germline. The same sample was also used in a study of yellow fever vaccine responses in identical twins.

The sequence came from a woman aged 18-35 years in good health. V gene TRBV10-3 combines with J gene TRBJ2-5, with D possibly matching TRBD2 (6 bases). The sequenced material came from PBMCs. In DNA form, the CDR3 reads TGTGCCATCAGGGAAGCCGGGGGACTTCAAGAGACCCAGTACTTC. Translated: CAIREAGGLQETQYF.